The T cell receptor beta chain under discussion was sequenced for a study of blood T cells in healthy people across ages. Study-wide context: About one barcoded beta molecule was captured per two T cells (by template switching).

V was shortened by 0 bases and J by 6 bases, with 31 bases between the two germline ends. Germline values: CDR1 LGHNA, CDR2 YSLEER. This CDR3 has 21 residues. About this clonotype itself: Its antigen is not identified.

The authors ran a second PCR of 7 to 11 cycles using a sample-barcoded 5' primer and a J-beta primer mix. Each of the samples gave a minimum of 2.5 million paired-end reads that contained CDR3. TCRdb re-derived calls from the 5' RACE reads in MiXCR, one entry per CDR3 protein. The sample has about 1.8 million distinct CDR3 sequences, 40% to 55% seen once. Overall study results and limits: Higher diversity, along with more naive CD4+ cells, distinguished long-lived donors from aged donors.

This receptor was obtained from a woman aged 40 to 50 in good health. The sequencing sample was made of blood. The chain carries TRBV4-3 and TRBJ2-3, with D perhaps TRBD1 or TRBD2 (6 bases each). CDR3 nucleotide sequence: TGCGCCAGCAGCCAAGATCTCCCCGAGACAGGACCGTGGGGGGCGGGGGATACGCAGTATTTT. It encodes CASSQDLPETGPWGAGDTQYF.